This note documents a single T cell receptor beta chain sequence. Antigen specificity is unknown. Every participant with HIV received treatment in the United States. The run of the v3.0 immunoSEQ assay was at survey level. Here immunoSEQ multiplex PCR was the method, and the copy in TCRdb shows in-frame clones only, minus some. The data show 30,000 to 40,000 clones, 85% seen once. This record comes from a study of long-term antiretroviral therapy in people with HIV. Broader study findings: Clones with expansion before ART led the repertoire at all time points.

Sequencing was performed on unsorted PBMCs, taken about 3.3 years after starting antiretroviral therapy. This receptor was taken from a man younger than 30 with HIV.

Here the CDR3 reads CASSLGQALDGYTF. The CDR3 bases are TGTGCCAGCAGCTTAGGACAGGCCCTGGATGGCTACACCTTC. This sequence joins TRBV7-9 and TRBJ1-2; TRBD1 is a possible D gene (6 bases). From germline, CDR1 is SEHNR and CDR2 FQNEAQ (reference sequence). The ends were cut back, 1 base at V and 6 bases at J, with 12 bases in the middle. The CDR3 is made up of 14 amino acids.